The sequence of this T cell receptor beta chain was determined in a study of cytomegalovirus exposure and HLA in healthy donors. Overall study findings and caveats: With further analysis later on, most CMV-associated TCR beta chains appeared HLA-restricted.

This clone was seen a few times. Its antigen remains unknown. Germline CDR1 is SGHTA and CDR2 is FQGTGA. Trimming removed 5 bases from V and 11 bases from J, with 18 bases in between. The CDR3 runs to 13 residues. 60 Vbeta and 13 Jbeta primers were used in PCR. The method was immunoSEQ multiplex PCR; TCRdb's version includes in-frame clones alone and lacks a portion of them. The sample holds around 110,000 clones, roughly 69% seen once. The sequence was collected from a woman in her thirties or forties in good health and CMV-seropositive. The rearrangement links TRBV7-3 to TRBJ2-5; weak D call: TRBD2 (7 bases). The sample comprised PBMCs. CDR3 in amino acids: CASSPGAGREQYF. The CDR3 bases are TGTGCCAGCAGCCCGGGGGCGGGGAGGGAGCAGTACTTC.